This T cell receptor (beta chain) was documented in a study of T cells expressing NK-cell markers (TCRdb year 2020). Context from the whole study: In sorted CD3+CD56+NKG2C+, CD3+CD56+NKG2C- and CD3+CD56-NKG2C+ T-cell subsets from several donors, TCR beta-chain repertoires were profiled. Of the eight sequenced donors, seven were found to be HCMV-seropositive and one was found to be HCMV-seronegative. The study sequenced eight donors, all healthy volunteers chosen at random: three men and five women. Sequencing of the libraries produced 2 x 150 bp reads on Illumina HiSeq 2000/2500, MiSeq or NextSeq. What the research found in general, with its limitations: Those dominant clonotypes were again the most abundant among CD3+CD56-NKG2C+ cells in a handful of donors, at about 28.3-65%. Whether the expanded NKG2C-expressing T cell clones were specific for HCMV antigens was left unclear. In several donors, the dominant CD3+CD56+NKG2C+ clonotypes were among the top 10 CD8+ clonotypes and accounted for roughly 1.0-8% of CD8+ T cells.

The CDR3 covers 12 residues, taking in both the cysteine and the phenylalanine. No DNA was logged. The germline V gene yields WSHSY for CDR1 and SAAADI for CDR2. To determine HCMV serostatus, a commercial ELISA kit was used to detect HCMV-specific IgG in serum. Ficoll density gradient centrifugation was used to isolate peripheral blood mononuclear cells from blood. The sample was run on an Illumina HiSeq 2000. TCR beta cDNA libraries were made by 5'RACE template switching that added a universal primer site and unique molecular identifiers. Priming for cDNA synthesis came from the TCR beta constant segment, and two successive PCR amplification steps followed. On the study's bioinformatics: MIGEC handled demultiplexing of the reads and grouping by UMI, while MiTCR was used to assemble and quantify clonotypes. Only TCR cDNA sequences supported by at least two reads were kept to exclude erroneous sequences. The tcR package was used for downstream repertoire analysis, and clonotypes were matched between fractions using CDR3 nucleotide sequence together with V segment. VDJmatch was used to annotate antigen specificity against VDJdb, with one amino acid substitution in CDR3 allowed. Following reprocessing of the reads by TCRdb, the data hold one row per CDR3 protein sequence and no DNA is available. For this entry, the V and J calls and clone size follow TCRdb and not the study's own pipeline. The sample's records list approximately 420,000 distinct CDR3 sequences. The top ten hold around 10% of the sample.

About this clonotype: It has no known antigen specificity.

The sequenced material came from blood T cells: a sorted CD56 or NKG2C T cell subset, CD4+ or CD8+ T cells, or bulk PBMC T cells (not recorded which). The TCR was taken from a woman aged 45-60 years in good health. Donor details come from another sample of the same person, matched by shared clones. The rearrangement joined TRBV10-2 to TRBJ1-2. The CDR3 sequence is CASSVNDYGYTF.